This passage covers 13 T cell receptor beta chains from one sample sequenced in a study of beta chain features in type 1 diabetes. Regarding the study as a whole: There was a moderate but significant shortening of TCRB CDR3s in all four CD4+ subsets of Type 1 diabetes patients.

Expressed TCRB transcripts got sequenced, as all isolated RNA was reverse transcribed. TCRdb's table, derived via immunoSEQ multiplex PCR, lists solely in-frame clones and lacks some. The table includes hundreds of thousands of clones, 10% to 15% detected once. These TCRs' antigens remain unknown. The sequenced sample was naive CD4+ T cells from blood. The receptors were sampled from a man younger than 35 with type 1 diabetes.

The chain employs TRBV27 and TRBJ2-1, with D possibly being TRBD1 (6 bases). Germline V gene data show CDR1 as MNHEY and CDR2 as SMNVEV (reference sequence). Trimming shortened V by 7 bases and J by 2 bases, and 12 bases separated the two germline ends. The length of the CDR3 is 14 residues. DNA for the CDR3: TGTGCCAGCACCCCGGGACATACCTACAATGAGCAGTTCTTC. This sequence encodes CASTPGHTYNEQFF.

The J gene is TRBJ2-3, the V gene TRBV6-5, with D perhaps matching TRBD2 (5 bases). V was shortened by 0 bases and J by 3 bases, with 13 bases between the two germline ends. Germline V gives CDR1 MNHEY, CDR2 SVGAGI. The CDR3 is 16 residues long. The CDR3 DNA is TGTGCCAGCAGTTACTCGGAGGCCAGCATGACAGATACGCAGTATTTT. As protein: CASSYSEASMTDTQYF.

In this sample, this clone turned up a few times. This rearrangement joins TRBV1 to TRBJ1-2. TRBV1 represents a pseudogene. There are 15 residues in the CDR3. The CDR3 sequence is CTSSQKADGNYGYTF. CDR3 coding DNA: TGCACCAGCAGCCAAAAGGCCGACGGGAACTATGGCTACACCTTC.

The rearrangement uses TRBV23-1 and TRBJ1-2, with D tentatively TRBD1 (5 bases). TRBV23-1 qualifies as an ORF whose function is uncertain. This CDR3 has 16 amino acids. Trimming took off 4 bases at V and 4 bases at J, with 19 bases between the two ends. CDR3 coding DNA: TGCGCCAGCAGTCCGGGACCTCGGCCATCTAGCTATGGCTACACCTTC. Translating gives CASSPGPRPSSYGYTF.

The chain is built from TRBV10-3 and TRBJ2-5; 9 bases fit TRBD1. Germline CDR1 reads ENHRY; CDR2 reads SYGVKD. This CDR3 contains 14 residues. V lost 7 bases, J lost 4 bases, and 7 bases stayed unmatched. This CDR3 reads CAITPGQGLETQYF. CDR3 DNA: TGTGCCATCACCCCGGGACAGGGCTTAGAGACCCAGTACTTC.

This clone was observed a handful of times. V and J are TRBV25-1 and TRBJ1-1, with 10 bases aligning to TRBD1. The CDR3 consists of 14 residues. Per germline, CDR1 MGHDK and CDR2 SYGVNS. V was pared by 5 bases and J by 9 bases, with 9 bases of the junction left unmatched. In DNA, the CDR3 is TGTGCCAGCAGTCTAAAGGTGACAGGGGGCAAAGCTTTCTTT. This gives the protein CASSLKVTGGKAFF.

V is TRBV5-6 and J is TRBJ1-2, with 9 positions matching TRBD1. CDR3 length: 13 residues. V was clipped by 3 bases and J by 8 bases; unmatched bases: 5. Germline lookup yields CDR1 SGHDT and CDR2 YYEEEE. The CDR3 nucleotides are TGTGCCAGCAGCTCCGGACAGGGGATCGGCTACACCTTC. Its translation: CASSSGQGIGYTF.

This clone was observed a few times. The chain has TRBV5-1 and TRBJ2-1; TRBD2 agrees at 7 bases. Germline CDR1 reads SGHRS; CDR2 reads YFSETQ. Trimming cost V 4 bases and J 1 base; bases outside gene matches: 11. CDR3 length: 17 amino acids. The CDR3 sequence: CASSPIPGGGSYNEQFF. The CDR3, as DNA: TGCGCCAGCAGCCCGATACCCGGGGGAGGGTCCTACAATGAGCAGTTCTTC.

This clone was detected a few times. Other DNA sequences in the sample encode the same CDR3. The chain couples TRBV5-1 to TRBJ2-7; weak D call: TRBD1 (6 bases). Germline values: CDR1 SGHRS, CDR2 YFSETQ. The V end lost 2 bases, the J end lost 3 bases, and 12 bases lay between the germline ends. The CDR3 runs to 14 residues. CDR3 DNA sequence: TGCGCCAGCAGCTTAAGTCAGGGGAGCTACGAGCAGTACTTC. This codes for CASSLSQGSYEQYF.

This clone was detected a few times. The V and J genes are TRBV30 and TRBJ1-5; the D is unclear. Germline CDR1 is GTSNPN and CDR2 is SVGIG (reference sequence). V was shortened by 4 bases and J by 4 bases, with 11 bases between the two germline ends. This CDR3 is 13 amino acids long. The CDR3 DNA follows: TGTGCCTGGAATATGTCAGATAATCAGCCCCAGCATTTT. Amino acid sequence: CAWNMSDNQPQHF.

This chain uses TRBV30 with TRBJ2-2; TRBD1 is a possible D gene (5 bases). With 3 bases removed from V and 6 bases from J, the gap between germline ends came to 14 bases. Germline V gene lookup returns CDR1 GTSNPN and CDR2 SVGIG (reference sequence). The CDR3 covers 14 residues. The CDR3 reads CAWRSGPGAGELFF. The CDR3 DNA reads TGTGCCTGGAGGTCAGGGCCTGGCGCCGGGGAGCTGTTTTTT. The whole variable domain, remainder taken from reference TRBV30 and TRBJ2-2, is SQTIHQWPATLVQPVGSPLSLECTVEGTSNPNLYWYRQAAGRGLQLLFYSVGIGQISSEVPQNLSASRPQDRQFILSSKKLLLSDSGFYLCAWRSGPGAGELFFGEGSRLTVL.

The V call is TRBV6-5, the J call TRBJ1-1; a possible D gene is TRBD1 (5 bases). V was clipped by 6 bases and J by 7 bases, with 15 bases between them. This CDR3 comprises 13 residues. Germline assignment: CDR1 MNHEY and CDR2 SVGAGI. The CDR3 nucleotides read TGTGCCAGCAGGCTGGGACCAGCCGTTGAAGCTTTCTTT. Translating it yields CASRLGPAVEAFF.

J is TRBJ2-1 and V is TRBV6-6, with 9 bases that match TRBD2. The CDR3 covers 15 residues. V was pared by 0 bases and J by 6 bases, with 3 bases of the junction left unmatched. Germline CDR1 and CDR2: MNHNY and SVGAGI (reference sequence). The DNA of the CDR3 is TGTGCCAGCAGTTACTCTGCGGGGGGGAGCAATGAGCAGTTCTTC. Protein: CASSYSAGGSNEQFF.